This TCR beta chain is drawn from a study of blood T cells in healthy people across ages. Each donor's blood draw was 8.5 to 10 milliliters of peripheral blood. Study-wide findings and caveats: Higher diversity and more naive CD4+ cells were features of long-lived donors, compared to aged donors. Possibly confounding the expanded clonotype changes was the fact that donor CMV status was unknown.

There are a few counts of this clonotype. The antigen is unknown. Germline CDR1 reads GTSNPN; CDR2 reads SVGIG (reference sequence). Trimming took 2 bases from V and 5 from J; bases not matched to a gene: 6. The CDR3 sequence is 14 residues long. A sample-barcoded 5' primer and a J-beta primer mix were used in a second PCR of about 7 to 12 cycles. TCRdb re-analysed the 5' RACE reads in MiXCR, keeping a single row per CDR3 protein. The data show under 800,000 distinct CDR3 sequences, more than 40% seen once. The origin of this receptor is a woman between 55 and 75 years old in good health. Sequenced: blood. The chain has TRBV30 and TRBJ2-3; 8 bases fit TRBD2. The CDR3 spells CAWSSGSGGDTQYF. CDR3 DNA sequence: TGTGCCTGGAGTAGCGGGAGCGGGGGAGATACGCAGTATTTT.